Listed here are 25 T cell receptor beta chains from one sample, sequenced in a study of T-cell reconstitution after alpha-beta-depleted transplantation in children. Molecular barcoding with unique molecular identifiers was used for the TCRbeta library. TCRdb ran MiXCR on the PCR reads and lists one entry per CDR3 protein. The table records about 980,000 distinct CDR3 sequences, about 29% of them present only once. The input for sequencing was PBMCs, mostly from graft donor cells, taken 360 days after TCRalphabeta/CD19-depleted stem cell transplant. The receptors here all came from a boy under three years old who had a stem cell transplant for SCID, so the T cells may come from the graft donor.

The rearrangement joins TRBV7-3 to TRBJ2-3; 14 bases align to TRBD2. Germline CDR1 is SGHTA and CDR2 is FQGTGA. The V segment lost 3 bases and the J segment 0 bases; nucleotides outside the gene matches: 5. The CDR3 has 18 amino acids. The DNA for the CDR3 is TGTGCCAGCAGCTTGACCGGACTAGCGGGGGGTAGCACAGATACGCAGTATTTT. Protein sequence: CASSLTGLAGGSTDTQYF.

There are a few counts of this clonotype. The gene calls are TRBV24-1 and TRBJ2-5; D possibly corresponds to TRBD2 (6 bases). The CDR3 runs 17 residues. With 5 bases removed from V and 2 bases from J, the gap between germline ends came to 20 bases. CDR1 is KGHDR and CDR2 is SFDVKD in the germline V gene. The CDR3 reads CATSAPSSDLSQETQYF. The DNA for the CDR3 is TGTGCCACCAGTGCCCCCTCTAGCGACCTGTCTCAAGAGACCCAGTACTTC.

V and J are TRBV12-3 or TRBV12-4 and TRBJ2-1; the match to TRBD1 covers 8 bases. Trimming cost V 4 bases and J 4 bases; bases outside gene matches: 6. The CDR3 is 15 residues long. This chain's CDR3 is CASSSRQGLYNEQFF. The CDR3 DNA is TGTGCCAGCAGTTCCCGACAGGGGCTATACAATGAGCAGTTCTTC.

V is TRBV20-1 and J is TRBJ2-1, with D unresolved. Germline lookup yields CDR1 DFQATT and CDR2 SNEGSKA (reference sequence). Trimming cost V 3 bases and J 2 bases, with 8 bases left between them. The CDR3 totals 13 residues. The DNA for the CDR3 is TGCAGTGCTAGTAGGGCCCCCTACAATGAGCAGTTCTTC. Encoded protein: CSASRAPYNEQFF.

The V gene is TRBV5-1, the J gene TRBJ1-5; 7 bases fit TRBD1. The CDR3 consists of 15 residues. The trim removed 0 bases at V and 4 bases at J, leaving 4 bases unmatched. The germline V gene encodes CDR1 SGHRS and CDR2 YFSETQ. The CDR3: CASSLDGQANQPQHF. DNA of the CDR3: TGCGCCAGCAGCTTGGACGGACAGGCTAATCAGCCCCAGCATTTT.

Points on this clonotype: The junction departs from germline at one end; a sequencing error may be responsible. The chain carries TRBV20-1 and TRBJ2-5; possible D gene TRBD2, 5 bases. CDR3 length: 16 residues. Looked up from germline, CDR1 is DFQATT and CDR2 is SNEGSKA (reference sequence). CDR3 DNA sequence: TGCTGTGCTAGCCCCCACGGCGGCGGCTTCCAAGAGACCCAGTACTTC. As protein: CCASPHGGGFQETQYF.

The CDR3 coding sequence is TGCGCCAGCAGCTTGGCGATAGGAACAGACTACAATGAGCAGTTCTTC. Protein sequence: CASSLAIGTDYNEQFF. J is TRBJ2-1 and V is TRBV5-1; D is undetermined. V lost 0 bases to trimming and J lost 3 bases, with 13 bases between them. CDR1 is SGHRS and CDR2 is YFSETQ in the germline V gene. The CDR3 sequence is 16 residues long. Supplemented by reference TRBV5-1 and TRBJ2-1, the full variable domain reads KAGVTQTPRYLIKTRGQQVTLSCSPISGHRSVSWYQQTPGQGLQFLFEYFSETQRNKGNFPGRFSGRQFSNSRSEMNVSTLELGDSALYLCASSLAIGTDYNEQFFGPGTRLTVL.

The chain recombines TRBV10-3 with TRBJ2-7; possible D gene TRBD1, 6 bases. V shed 7 bases and J shed 7 bases, with 20 bases lying between them. This CDR3 is built from 14 residues. Per the germline V gene, CDR1 is ENHRY and CDR2 is SYGVKD. In nucleotides, the CDR3 is TGTGCCATCACCCACGACAGGATCTCGGGAGAGCAGTACTTC. This sequence encodes CAITHDRISGEQYF.

This chain uses TRBV11-2 with TRBJ2-1; 7 bases map to TRBD2. Trimming removed 0 bases from V and 0 bases from J; junction bases left unmatched: 23. Per germline, CDR1 SGHAT and CDR2 FQNNGV. The CDR3 has 23 residues. The CDR3 protein is CASSLDRALSRGSTFSSYNEQFF. The CDR3 nucleotides read TGTGCCAGCAGCTTAGACCGGGCACTGTCGCGGGGGTCTACTTTCAGCTCCTACAATGAGCAGTTCTTC.

The gene calls are TRBV9 and TRBJ1-5; tentatively, D is TRBD1 (5 bases). Germline CDR1 reads SGDLS; CDR2 reads YYNGEE. The CDR3 covers 15 residues. V lost 0 bases to trimming and J lost 5 bases, with 12 bases between them. The CDR3 loop reads CASSVGWGDDQPQHF. Written as DNA, the CDR3 is TGTGCCAGCAGCGTAGGTTGGGGGGATGATCAGCCCCAGCATTTT.

This chain links TRBV2 with TRBJ2-7; TRBD1 aligns across 9 bases. Germline CDR1 is SNHLY and CDR2 is FYNNEI. The junction had 6 bases not matched to a gene; V was cut back by 2 bases and J by 4 bases. CDR3 length: 15 amino acids. The CDR3: CASSEIGTGKYEQYF. In nucleotides, the CDR3 is TGTGCCAGCAGTGAAATTGGGACAGGGAAGTACGAGCAGTACTTC.

This clonotype was picked up a small number of times. CDR3 sequence (DNA): TGTGCCAGCATACAGGGGGCGAGCAATCAGCCCCAGCATTTT. Amino acids: CASIQGASNQPQHF. The gene calls are TRBV28 and TRBJ1-5, with 9 bases fitting TRBD1. The CDR3 has 14 residues. V trimming: 7 bases; J trimming: 1 base; junction bases outside the gene matches: 2. CDR1 MDHEN and CDR2 SYDVKM come from the germline V gene. Supplemented by reference TRBV28 and TRBJ1-5, the full variable domain reads DVKVTQSSRYLVKRTGEKVFLECVQDMDHENMFWYRQDPGLGLRLIYFSYDVKMKEKGDIPEGYSVSREKKERFSLILESASTNQTSMYLCASIQGASNQPQHFGDGTRLSIL.

V is TRBV2 and J is TRBJ1-1; no definite D call. This CDR3 has 13 residues. CDR1 is SNHLY, CDR2 FYNNEI, per germline. Trimming cost V 4 bases and J 1 base, with 7 bases left between them. For the CDR3, the DNA is TGTGCCAGCAGTGTTCCAGGGAACACTGAAGCTTTCTTT. It specifies CASSVPGNTEAFF.

The J gene is TRBJ2-1, the V gene TRBV15; D remains unclear. The CDR3 length is 15 residues. Deletions cut 0 bases from V and 3 bases from J, with 9 bases between. Germline assignment: CDR1 LNHNV and CDR2 YYDKDF (reference sequence). The CDR3 loop reads CATSRDNNRYNEQFF. The CDR3 DNA sequence: TGTGCCACCAGCAGAGATAATAACCGCTACAATGAGCAGTTCTTC.

This clonotype was counted only a few times. The chain employs TRBV20-1 and TRBJ2-3; TRBD2 aligns across 7 bases. The germline V gene has CDR1 DFQATT and CDR2 SNEGSKA (reference sequence). The CDR3 has 16 residues. This CDR3 is CSLERAGESFTDTQYF. The CDR3 DNA reads as TGCAGCCTCGAGCGGGCGGGGGAGTCCTTCACAGATACGCAGTATTTT.

This clonotype was seen only a few times. V is TRBV27 and J is TRBJ2-5; D is undetermined. This CDR3 spans 14 amino acids. Germline loops: CDR1 MNHEY, CDR2 SMNVEV (reference sequence). Trimming left V 3 bases short and J 5 bases short, with 13 bases between. The CDR3 bases are TGTGCCAGCAGTTTTGGGGTTATTGGGGAGACCCAGTACTTC. The encoded protein is CASSFGVIGETQYF.

The CDR3: CSVEGGEGGRVHEQFF. In DNA form, the CDR3 reads TGCAGCGTTGAAGGCGGGGAGGGAGGTCGCGTCCATGAGCAGTTCTTC. J is TRBJ2-1 and V is TRBV29-1, with 7 bases aligning to TRBD2. The trim removed 1 base at V and 8 bases at J, leaving 14 bases unmatched. The CDR3 extends over 16 amino acids. Germline loops: CDR1 SQVTM, CDR2 ANQGSEA.

In this sample, this clonotype turned up a few times. The CDR3 nucleotides read TGTGCCACCAGCAGGAGGGTTCTTAGGGACATACAAAATTCACCCCTCCACTTT. As protein: CATSRRVLRDIQNSPLHF. This chain connects TRBV15 to TRBJ1-6; the D gene is possibly TRBD1 (6 bases). The CDR3 is 18 amino acids. The V end was cut by 3 bases, the J end by 7 bases, with 22 bases between. Germline V gives CDR1 LNHNV, CDR2 YYDKDF (reference sequence).

In its sample, this clonotype was seen many times. This sequence joins TRBV4-2 and TRBJ2-1; D gene unclear. Germline V CDR1 and CDR2: LGHNA, YNFKEQ. The V gene lost 0 bases and the J gene lost 7 bases, with 7 bases spanning the gap. This CDR3 comprises 13 residues. The CDR3 DNA is TGTGCCAGCAGCCAAGAATCACGGAATGAGCAGTTCTTC. This codes for CASSQESRNEQFF.

This clonotype appeared a few times. This chain joins TRBV5-5 and TRBJ1-2; D might be TRBD1 (6 bases). Trimming stripped 2 bases from V and 2 bases from J, with 13 bases between. The length of the CDR3 is 15 residues. Germline values: CDR1 SGHKS, CDR2 YYEKEE (reference sequence). Here the CDR3 reads CASSFGGATNYGYTF. CDR3 nucleotide sequence: TGTGCCAGCAGCTTTGGGGGCGCGACAAACTATGGCTACACCTTC.

This clonotype was seen a few times. This chain uses TRBV15 with TRBJ2-7; D not certain. The germline V and J ends were trimmed by 6 bases and 2 bases, with 11 bases remaining between them. The CDR3 has 13 residues. CDR1 is LNHNV, CDR2 YYDKDF, per germline (reference sequence). This CDR3 reads CATSAGVAYEQYF. CDR3 nucleotide sequence: TGTGCCACCAGTGCCGGCGTAGCCTACGAGCAGTACTTC.

This clonotype showed up just a few times. The rearrangement links TRBV4-1 to TRBJ2-1; the match to TRBD1 covers 7 bases. Looked up from germline, CDR1 is MGHRA and CDR2 is YSYEKL. The V and J ends lost 0 bases and 4 bases, in that order; junction bases with no gene match: 3. This CDR3 has 15 residues. The CDR3 nucleotides are TGCGCCAGCAGCCAAGAGTGGGGACAGTACAATGAGCAGTTCTTC. It is translated as CASSQEWGQYNEQFF.

V gene TRBV24-1 combines with J gene TRBJ2-2; no reliable D call. This CDR3 is 13 amino acids long. Germline V gene data show CDR1 as KGHDR and CDR2 as SFDVKD. V lost 6 bases and J lost 4, with 8 bases in between. This chain's CDR3 is CATSRVSTGELFF. CDR3 in DNA: TGTGCCACCAGTCGAGTGAGCACCGGGGAGCTGTTTTTT.

This clonotype was seen a handful of times. This chain connects TRBV12-3 or TRBV12-4 to TRBJ1-3; tentative D call: TRBD1 (6 bases). The CDR3 length is 14 residues. Trimming left V 6 bases short and J 4 bases short, with 13 bases between. The CDR3 loop reads CASSKRGLGNTIYF. The CDR3 nucleotides are TGTGCCAGCAGCAAAAGGGGGTTAGGAAACACCATATATTTT.

The chain is built from TRBV3-1 and TRBJ2-1; a weak D match, TRBD1 (5 bases). Trimming took 4 bases from V and 8 from J, leaving 15 bases between them. This CDR3 has 14 residues. Germline V CDR1 and CDR2: LGHDT, YNNKEL (reference sequence). The CDR3 is CASSPSPGQDEQFF. In DNA form, the CDR3 reads TGTGCCAGCAGCCCCTCACCAGGGCAGGATGAGCAGTTCTTC.